The clone carrying this T cell receptor (beta chain) was recorded only once. Antigen specificity is unknown. The table came from immunoSEQ multiplex PCR; TCRdb's copy has only in-frame clones and leaves some out. The sample holds more than 150,000 clones, 94% seen once. These data are taken from a study of T cell responses to AZD1222 COVID-19 vaccine. About the study: Pooling covered second doses at about 4 or about 12 weeks.

Findings and caveats of the study: Females outnumbered males among donors, who were mostly white British; clonal diversity was possibly underestimated. Targeting of unmutated variant regions was reportedly seen in nearly half of spike-specific TCRs.

The specimen was peripheral blood, collected on day 0 of AZD1222 vaccination. This sequence originates from an adult in good health.

The CDR3: CASSLGPGRMRDYEQYF. CDR3 sequence (DNA): TGTGCCAGCAGCTTGGGCCCGGGACGGATGAGGGACTACGAGCAGTACTTC. The genes are TRBV5-5 and TRBJ2-7; D possibly uses TRBD1 or TRBD2 (5 bases each). V shed 0 bases and J shed 3 bases, with 19 bases lying between them. The CDR3 contains 17 residues. Germline CDR1 is SGHKS and CDR2 is YYEKEE (reference sequence).